A single TCR beta chain is shown here with its context. Its antigen has not been determined. No much larger clone exists at a distance of one base, and base qualities are not known. These data are taken from a study of T cell responses to AZD1222 COVID-19 vaccine (dated by TCRdb to about 2021). With regard to the full study: Because spike-specific TCR depth and breadth did not differ between the two schedules, AZD1222 recipients who got a second dose at roughly 4 weeks were pooled with those who got a second dose at roughly 12 weeks. TCR sequencing covered over 230 trial participants: about 210 given two doses of AZD1222 and around 25 given two doses of MenACWY control vaccine. Enrollment into the trials was organized by age into subgroups of 18-55, 56-69 and 70-plus years, and those subgroups contained roughly 150, 30 and 60 TCR-sequenced participants, respectively.

The CDR3 regions of human TCRbeta chains were analyzed by immunosequencing. Processing in the source paper ran as follows. Repertoire TCRs were matched against a reference library of SARS-CoV-2-specific TCRs generated with the MIRA antigen-specificity platform. Breadth was defined as the fraction of unique TCRs that were SARS-CoV-2-associated. Depth was defined as the fraction of total T cells that were SARS-CoV-2-associated. Using the MIRA data, each spike-specific TCR was assigned both to the spike region to which the TCR was reactive and to a CD4 or CD8 class. Log10-transformed breadth and depth values were compared by one-way ANOVA with Sidak's multiple comparisons tests. Not all clones reach the TCRdb copy of this immuneACCESS table, which keeps in-frame sequences only. Checked studies attribute under half of the gap to unresolved V genes and leave the rest unexplained. V and J calls plus clone size are reproduced from that table; the DNA served to infer D and trimming. This sample gives some 110,000 clones in total; roughly 93% of them show up just once. The ten largest make up approximately 1.5% of the sample.

CDR1 and CDR2 (LGHDT, YNNKEL) derive from the germline V gene (reference sequence). The CDR3 runs 15 amino acids, cysteine and phenylalanine included. Only the CDR3 DNA stays, 45 bases, in frame from base 1. V is reduced by 0 bases and J by 2 bases, leaving a spacing of 10 bases between them. The full study reports these points: Epitopes outside the regions mutated in the B.1.351 and B.1.1.7 variants were reportedly recognized by nearly half of the unique spike-specific TCRs. In the small 56-69-year group, the increase in depth fell short of significance, most likely because of low power. CD4 TCRs associated with the vaccine covered the entire spike protein, and the dominant responses were in regions 160-218 and 743-854. After two AZD1222 doses, spike-specific TCR breadth and depth were significantly higher than at day 0 and than in MenACWY recipients. No day 14 peak-response samples were available, so repertoires were characterized only after the peak T cell response. Only a handful of AZD1222 recipients were SARS-CoV-2 seropositive at baseline, limiting conclusions about previously exposed vaccinees. Most participants were white British and females outnumbered males, and the authors suggested that clonal diversity may have been underestimated.

Interpreted using the paper, the time point label stands for: baseline before first vaccination. Samples from vaccinated people were obtained from the UK trials COV001 and COV002, which included a single-blind randomized controlled phase 2/3 trial of AZD1222 (ChAdOx1 nCoV-19) in healthy adults. For TCRbeta chain sequencing, PBMC samples were collected from trial participants at day 0 and at day 28 after the second dose. Here the chain combines TRBV3-1 (or the pseudogene TRBV3-2) and TRBJ1-2, with no confident D gene call. The source was peripheral blood, collected on day 0 of AZD1222 vaccination. The TCR originated in an adult in good health. CDR3 protein: CASSQDLSLNYGYTF. The nucleotide sequence reads TGTGCCAGCAGCCAAGATCTCAGCCTCAACTATGGCTACACCTTC.